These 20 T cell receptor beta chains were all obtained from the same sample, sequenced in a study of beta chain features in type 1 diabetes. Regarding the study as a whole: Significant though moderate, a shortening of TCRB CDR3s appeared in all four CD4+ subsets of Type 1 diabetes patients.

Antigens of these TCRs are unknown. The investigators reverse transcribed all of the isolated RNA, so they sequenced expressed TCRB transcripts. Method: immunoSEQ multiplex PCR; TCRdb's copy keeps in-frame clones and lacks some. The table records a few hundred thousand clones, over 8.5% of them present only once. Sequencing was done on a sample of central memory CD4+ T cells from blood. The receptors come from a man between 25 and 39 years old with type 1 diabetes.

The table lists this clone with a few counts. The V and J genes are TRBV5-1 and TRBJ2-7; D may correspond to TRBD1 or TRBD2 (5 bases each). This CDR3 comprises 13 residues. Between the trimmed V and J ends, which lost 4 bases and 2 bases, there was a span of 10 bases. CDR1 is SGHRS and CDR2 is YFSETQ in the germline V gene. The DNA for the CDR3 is TGCGCCAGCAGCCCCGAGGGGCCCTACGAGCAGTACTTC. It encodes CASSPEGPYEQYF.

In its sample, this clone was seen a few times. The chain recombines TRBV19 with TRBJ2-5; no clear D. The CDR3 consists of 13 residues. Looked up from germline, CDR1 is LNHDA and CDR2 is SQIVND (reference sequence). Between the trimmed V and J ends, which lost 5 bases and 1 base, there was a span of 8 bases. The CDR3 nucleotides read TGTGCCAGTAGTCCTTCCTTCCAAGAGACCCAGTACTTC. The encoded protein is CASSPSFQETQYF.

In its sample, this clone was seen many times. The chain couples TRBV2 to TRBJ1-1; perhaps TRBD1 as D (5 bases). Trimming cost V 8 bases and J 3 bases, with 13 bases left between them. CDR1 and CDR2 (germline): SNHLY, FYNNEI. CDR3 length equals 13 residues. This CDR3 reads CASEGTGDTEAFF. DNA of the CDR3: TGTGCCAGCGAAGGGACGGGGGACACTGAAGCTTTCTTT. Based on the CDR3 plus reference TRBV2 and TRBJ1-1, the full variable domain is EPEVTQTPSHQVTQMGQEVILRCVPISNHLYFYWYRQILGQKVEFLVSFYNNEISEKSEIFDDQFSVERPDGSNFTLKIRSTKLEDSAMYFCASEGTGDTEAFFGQGTRLTVV.

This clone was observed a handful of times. This CDR3 reads CASSLGTGATDTQYF. CDR3 nucleotide sequence: TGTGCCAGCAGCTTAGGGACAGGCGCGACAGATACGCAGTATTTT. The chain is built from TRBV11-2 and TRBJ2-3; 7 bases are a match to TRBD1. V gave up 1 base and J gave up 3 bases; unmatched junction bases: 4. The CDR3 loop spans 15 amino acids. Germline lookup yields CDR1 SGHAT and CDR2 FQNNGV.

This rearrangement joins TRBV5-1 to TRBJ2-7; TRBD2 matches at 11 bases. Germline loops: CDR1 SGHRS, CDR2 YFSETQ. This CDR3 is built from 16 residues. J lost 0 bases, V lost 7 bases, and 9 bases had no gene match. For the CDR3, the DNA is TGCGCCAGCGCGCTTGGGACTAGCGGATACTCCTACGAGCAGTACTTC. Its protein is CASALGTSGYSYEQYF.

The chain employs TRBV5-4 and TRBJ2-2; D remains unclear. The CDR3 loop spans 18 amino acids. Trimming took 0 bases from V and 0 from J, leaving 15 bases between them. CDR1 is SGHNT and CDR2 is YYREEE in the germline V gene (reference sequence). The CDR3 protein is CASSLVFGGKANTGELFF. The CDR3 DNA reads TGTGCCAGCAGCTTGGTATTCGGCGGAAAGGCGAACACCGGGGAGCTGTTTTTT.

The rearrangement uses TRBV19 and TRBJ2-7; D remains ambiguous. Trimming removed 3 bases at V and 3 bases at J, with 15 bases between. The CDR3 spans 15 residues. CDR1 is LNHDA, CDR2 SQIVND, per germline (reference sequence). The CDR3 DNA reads TGTGCCAGTAGTATTACCGACACCCTCCTCTACGAGCAGTACTTC. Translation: CASSITDTLLYEQYF. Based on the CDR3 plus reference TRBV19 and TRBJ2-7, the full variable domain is DGGITQSPKYLFRKEGQNVTLSCEQNLNHDAMYWYRQDPGQGLRLIYYSQIVNDFQKGDIAEGYSVSREKKESFPLTVTSAQKNPTAFYLCASSITDTLLYEQYFGPGTRLTVT.

As DNA, the CDR3 is TGTGCCAGCAGGGGATCGCACAATGAGCAGTTCTTC. Its protein product is CASRGSHNEQFF. V usage is TRBV11-2 and J usage is TRBJ2-1; D gene unclear. Germline lookup yields CDR1 SGHAT and CDR2 FQNNGV. This CDR3 comprises 12 residues. V was trimmed by 6 bases and J by 5 bases, leaving 8 bases between them.

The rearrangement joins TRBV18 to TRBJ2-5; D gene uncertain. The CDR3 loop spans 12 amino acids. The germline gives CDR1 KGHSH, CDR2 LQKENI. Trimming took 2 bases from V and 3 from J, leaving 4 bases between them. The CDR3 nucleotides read TGTGCCAGCTCACCATCGGAAGAGACCCAGTACTTC. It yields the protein CASSPSEETQYF.

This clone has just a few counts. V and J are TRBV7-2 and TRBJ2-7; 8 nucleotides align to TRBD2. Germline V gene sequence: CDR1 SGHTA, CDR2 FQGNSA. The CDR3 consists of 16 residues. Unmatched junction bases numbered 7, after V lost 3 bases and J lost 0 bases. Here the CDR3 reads CASSFVLAVSSYEQYF. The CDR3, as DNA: TGTGCCAGCAGCTTCGTACTAGCGGTAAGCTCCTACGAGCAGTACTTC.

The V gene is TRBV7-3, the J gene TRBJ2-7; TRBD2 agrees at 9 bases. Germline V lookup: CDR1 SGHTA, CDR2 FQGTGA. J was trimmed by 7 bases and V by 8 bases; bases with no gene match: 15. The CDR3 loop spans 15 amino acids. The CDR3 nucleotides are TGTGCCAGCCGAAAAGGCGGGGGGGCCGTTCGAGAGCAGTACTTC. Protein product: CASRKGGGAVREQYF.

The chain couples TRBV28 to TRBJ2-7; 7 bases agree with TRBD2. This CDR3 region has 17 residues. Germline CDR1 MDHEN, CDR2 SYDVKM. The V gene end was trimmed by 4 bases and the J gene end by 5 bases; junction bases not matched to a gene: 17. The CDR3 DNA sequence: TGTGCCAGCAGTTCCTTTGCCTCGAGGGAGGGACTCAACGAGCAGTACTTC. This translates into CASSSFASREGLNEQYF.

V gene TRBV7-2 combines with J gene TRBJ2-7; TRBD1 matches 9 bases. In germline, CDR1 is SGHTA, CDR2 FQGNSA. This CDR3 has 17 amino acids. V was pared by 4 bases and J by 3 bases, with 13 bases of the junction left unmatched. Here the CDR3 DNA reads TGTGCCAGCAGCTCAATACTGCCGGGACAGGGAGTCTACGAGCAGTACTTC. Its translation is CASSSILPGQGVYEQYF.

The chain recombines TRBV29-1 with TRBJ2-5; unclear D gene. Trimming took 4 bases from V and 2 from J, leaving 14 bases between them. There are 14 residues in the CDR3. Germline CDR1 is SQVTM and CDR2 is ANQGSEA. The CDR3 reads CSVGDQAAQETQYF. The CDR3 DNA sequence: TGCAGCGTTGGAGATCAGGCTGCTCAAGAGACCCAGTACTTC. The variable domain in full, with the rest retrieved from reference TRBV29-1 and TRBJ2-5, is SAVISQKPSRDICQRGTSLTIQCQVDSQVTMMFWYRQQPGQSLTLIATANQGSEATYESGFVIDKFPISRPNLTFSTLTVSNMSPEDSSIYLCSVGDQAAQETQYFGPGTRLLVL.

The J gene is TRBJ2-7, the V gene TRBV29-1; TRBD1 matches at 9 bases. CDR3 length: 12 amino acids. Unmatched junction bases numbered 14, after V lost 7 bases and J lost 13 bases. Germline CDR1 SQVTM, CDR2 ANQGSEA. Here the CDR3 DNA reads TGCAGCGCTGGGGAGCGGGGACAGGGAAATTACTTC. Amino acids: CSAGERGQGNYF.

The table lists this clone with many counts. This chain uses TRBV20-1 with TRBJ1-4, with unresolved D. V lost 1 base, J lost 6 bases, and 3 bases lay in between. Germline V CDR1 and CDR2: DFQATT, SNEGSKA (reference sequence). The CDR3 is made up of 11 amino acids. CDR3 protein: CSARVYEKLFF. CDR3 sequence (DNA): TGCAGTGCTAGAGTTTATGAAAAACTGTTTTTT.

CDR3 region: CASSLNFADTQYF. The CDR3 DNA sequence: TGTGCCAGCAGCCTAAACTTCGCAGATACGCAGTATTTT. This chain uses TRBV7-6 with TRBJ2-3; D remains ambiguous. The CDR3 spans 13 residues. CDR1 is SGHVS and CDR2 is FNYEAQ in the germline V gene. V was shortened by 5 bases and J by 4 bases, with 10 bases between the two germline ends.

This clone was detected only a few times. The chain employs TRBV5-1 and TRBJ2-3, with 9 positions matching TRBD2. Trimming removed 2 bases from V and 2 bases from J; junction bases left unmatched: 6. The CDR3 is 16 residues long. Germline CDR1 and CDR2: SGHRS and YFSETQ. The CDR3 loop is CASSFMTSGATDTQYF. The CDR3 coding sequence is TGCGCCAGCAGCTTTATGACTAGCGGAGCCACAGATACGCAGTATTTT.

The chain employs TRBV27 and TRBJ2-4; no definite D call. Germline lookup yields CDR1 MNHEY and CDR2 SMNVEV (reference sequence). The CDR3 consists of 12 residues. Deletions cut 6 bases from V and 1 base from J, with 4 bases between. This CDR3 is CASSAAKNIQYF. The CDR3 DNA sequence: TGTGCCAGCAGCGCGGCCAAAAACATTCAGTACTTC.

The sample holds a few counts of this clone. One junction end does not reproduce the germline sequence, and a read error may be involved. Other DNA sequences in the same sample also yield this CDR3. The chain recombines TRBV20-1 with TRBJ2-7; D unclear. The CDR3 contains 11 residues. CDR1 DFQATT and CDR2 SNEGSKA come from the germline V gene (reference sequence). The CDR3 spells CSARDSYEQYF. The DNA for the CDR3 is TGCAGTGCCAGAGATTCCTACGAGCAGTACTTC.